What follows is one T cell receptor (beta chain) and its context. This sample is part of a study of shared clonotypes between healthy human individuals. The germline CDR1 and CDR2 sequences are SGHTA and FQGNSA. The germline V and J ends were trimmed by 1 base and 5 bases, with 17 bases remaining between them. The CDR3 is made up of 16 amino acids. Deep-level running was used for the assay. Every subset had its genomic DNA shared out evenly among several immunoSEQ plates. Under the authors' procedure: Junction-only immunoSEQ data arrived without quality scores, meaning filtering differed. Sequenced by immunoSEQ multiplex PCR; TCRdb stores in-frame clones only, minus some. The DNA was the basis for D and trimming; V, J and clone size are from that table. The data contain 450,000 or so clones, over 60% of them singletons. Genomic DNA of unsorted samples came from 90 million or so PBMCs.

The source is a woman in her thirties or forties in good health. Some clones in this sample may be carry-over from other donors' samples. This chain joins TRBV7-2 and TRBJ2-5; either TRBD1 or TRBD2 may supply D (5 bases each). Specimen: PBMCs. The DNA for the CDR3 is TGTGCCAGCAGCTTAGTGGGGGTAGCGTCAGGGGAGACCCAGTACTTC. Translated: CASSLVGVASGETQYF.